This is a list of T cell receptor gamma chains from one sample in a study of γδ T cells in repeated Plasmodium falciparum infection. TCRdb re-called the multiplex PCR reads through CATT. This table holds tens of thousands of gamma-chain clones, roughly 1.4% found once. The specimen was gamma-delta T cells from blood. These receptors came from a pool of human donors (malaria-infected and uninfected, not separated). The CDR3 runs from the conserved cysteine through the conserved F or W. Size is stated as once, few, many or a size class.

v_gene	j_gene	abundance	CDR3nt	CDR3aa
TRGV4	TRGJ1/TRGJ2	many	TGTGCCCCCCAGGGGTATAAGAAACTCTTT	CAPQGYKKLF
TRGV4	TRGJ1/TRGJ2	many	TGTGCCACCTGGGATGAGGAGGGAGGAAATAAGAAACTCTTT	CATWDEEGGNKKLF
TRGV2	TRGJ1/TRGJ2	many	TGTGCCACCTGGGACGGGCAGGGTTATTATAAGAAACTCTTT	CATWDGQGYYKKLF
TRGV9	TRGJP	many	TGTGCCTTGTGGGAGGTGCGCGGGGAGTTGGGCAAAAAAATCAAGGTATTT	CALWEVRGELGKKIKVF
TRGV9	TRGJP	many	TGTGCCTTGTGGGAGCCTCGGGAAGAGTTGGGCAAAAAAATCAAGGTATTT	CALWEPREELGKKIKVF
TRGV3	TRGJ1/TRGJ2	medium-sized	TGTGCCACCTGGGACAGCAGTTATAAGAAACTCTTT	CATWDSSYKKLF
TRGV2	TRGJ1/TRGJ2	many	TGTGCCACCTGGGACGGGCCGGGTTATAAGAAACTCTTT	CATWDGPGYKKLF
TRGV5	TRGJ1/TRGJ2	many	TGTGCCACCTGGGAGGGTGCGAAACTCTTT	CATWEGAKLF
TRGV9	TRGJP	medium-sized	TGTGCCTTGTGGGAACCCCCAGAGTTGGGCAAAAAAATCAAGGTATTT	CALWEPPELGKKIKVF
TRGV9	TRGJP1	medium-sized	TGTGCCTTGTGGGAGACTAATACCACTGGTTGGTTCAAGATATTT	CALWETNTTGWFKIF